This T cell receptor (beta chain) was identified during a study of blood T cells in healthy people across ages. Overall study: Template switching caught about one barcoded beta molecule for each two T cells. Study-level findings and limits: Calculation of diversity from one million T cells yielded estimates considered to be underestimates.

This clonotype was counted a few times. The target antigen is unknown. This CDR3 has 14 residues. The V end was cut by 7 bases, the J end by 7 bases, with 22 bases between. CDR1 and CDR2 from the germline V gene are DFQATT and SNEGSKA (reference sequence). Roughly 9.5 milliliters of peripheral blood were drawn from each donor into EDTA-treated tubes. A second PCR of 7 to 11 cycles used a sample-barcoded 5' primer and a J-beta primer mix. TCRdb independently ran MiXCR on the 5' RACE reads; one entry per CDR3 protein. This repertoire shows approximately 900,000 distinct CDR3 sequences, about 29% found once; its top ten account for about a tenth. Separately, the same data were catalogued under a study of T cells of mothers and their children. Turning to that study: Across the analysis, no persistent microchimeric T cell clones were detected.

This receptor was obtained from a woman between 40 and 50 years old in good health. The chain is built from TRBV20-1 and TRBJ1-2; a possible D gene is TRBD1 (5 bases). The sequenced sample consisted of blood. The CDR3 coding sequence is TGCAGTGGTCCGGAGGGGTTAGGGAAGTTTGGCTACACCTTC. Its protein product is CSGPEGLGKFGYTF.